This TCR beta chain derives from a study of cytomegalovirus exposure and HLA in healthy donors. Overall study findings and caveats: With later analysis, a missense DCLRE1C variant became linked to TCR beta V- and J-gene trimming. Apart from CMV serostatus, no immune exposure information was available.

Germline loops: CDR1 LNHDA, CDR2 SQIVND (reference sequence). Deletions cut 7 bases from V and 3 bases from J, with 9 bases between. The CDR3 covers 12 residues. About this clone itself: Its antigen is unidentified.

It was with 60 Vbeta and 13 Jbeta primers that the PCR ran. Profiling relied on immunoSEQ multiplex PCR, and the TCRdb table lists in-frame clones only, not all of them. This sample's table has 180,000 or so clones. The chain combines TRBV19 with TRBJ1-1; D unclear. The sample was PBMCs. The sequence came from a woman aged 18-29 years in good health and CMV-seropositive. In DNA, the CDR3 is TGTGCCAGTATCGGTCGGGACACTGAAGCTTTCTTT. This gives the protein CASIGRDTEAFF. The full variable domain, completed using reference TRBV19 and TRBJ1-1, is DGGITQSPKYLFRKEGQNVTLSCEQNLNHDAMYWYRQDPGQGLRLIYYSQIVNDFQKGDIAEGYSVSREKKESFPLTVTSAQKNPTAFYLCASIGRDTEAFFGQGTRLTVV.